The T cell receptor beta chain under discussion was sequenced for a study of Graves' ophthalmopathy and Graves' hyperthyroidism. PBMCs stemmed from around 10 ml of fresh peripheral blood. This clonotype showed up many times. Its antigen is not identified. Study outcomes and limitations: Blood was where most expanded thyroid clonotypes above 0.001 frequency also turned up.

Using RNA transcripts, the TCR beta CDR3 regions were amplified. HTBI primers were employed in first-round RT-PCR, then a second-round multiplex PCR followed. MiXCR was run by TCRdb on the multiplex PCR reads, yielding one entry per CDR3 protein. Of hundreds of thousands of distinct CDR3 sequences listed, roughly a fifth are singletons. Trimming took 4 bases from V and 6 from J; bases not matched to a gene: 9. The germline CDR1 and CDR2 sequences are SGHDT and YYEEEE. The CDR3 sequence is 14 residues long. The TCR was taken from a woman aged 45-65 years with Graves' ophthalmopathy. Sequencing input: peripheral blood. This chain links TRBV5-6 with TRBJ1-1; 7 nucleotides align to TRBD1. CDR3 nucleotide sequence: TGTGCCAGCAGCACCAAGACAGGGAGCGCTGAAGCTTTCTTT. Its protein is CASSTKTGSAEAFF.